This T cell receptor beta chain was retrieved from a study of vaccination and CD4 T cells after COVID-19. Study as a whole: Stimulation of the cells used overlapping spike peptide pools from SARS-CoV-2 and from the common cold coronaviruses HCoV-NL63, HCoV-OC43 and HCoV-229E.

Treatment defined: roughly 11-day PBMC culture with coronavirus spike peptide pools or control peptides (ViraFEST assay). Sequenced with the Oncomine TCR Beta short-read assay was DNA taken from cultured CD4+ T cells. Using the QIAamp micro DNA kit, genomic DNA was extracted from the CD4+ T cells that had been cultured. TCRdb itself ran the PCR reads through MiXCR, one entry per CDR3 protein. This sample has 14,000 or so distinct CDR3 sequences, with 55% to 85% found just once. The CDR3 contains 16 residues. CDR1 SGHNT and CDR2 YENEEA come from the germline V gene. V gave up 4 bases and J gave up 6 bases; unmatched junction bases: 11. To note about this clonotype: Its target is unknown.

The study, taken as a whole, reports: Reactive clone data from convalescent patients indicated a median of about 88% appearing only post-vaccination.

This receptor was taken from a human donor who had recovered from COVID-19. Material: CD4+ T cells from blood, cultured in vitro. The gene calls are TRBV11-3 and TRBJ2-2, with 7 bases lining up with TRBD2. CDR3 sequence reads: CASSSPRGRAPGELFF. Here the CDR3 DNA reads TGTGCCAGCAGCTCCCCCCGTGGGAGGGCCCCCGGGGAGCTGTTTTTT.